This T cell receptor (beta chain) derives from a study of response to subunit inactivated influenza vaccine. The germline V gene has CDR1 MGHRA and CDR2 YSYEKL. Trimming took 0 bases from V and 6 from J, leaving 6 bases between them. The CDR3 covers 14 residues. General study points: Authors suggested that a seasonal influenza vaccination recruits few new T cells each time.

Each CDR3 protein is one row after TCRdb ran MiXCR on the RT-PCR reads. The sample has fewer than 600,000 distinct CDR3 sequences; 6% to 9% are singletons. With respect to this clonotype: Its antigen is unknown.

This specimen consisted of PBMCs from blood, obtained around 25 months after vaccination. The clonotype originates from a man in his fifties or sixties who received an inactivated influenza vaccine. This chain links TRBV4-1 with TRBJ1-6, with D hard to call. The CDR3 DNA sequence: TGCGCCAGCAGCCAAGAGGGGATTAATTCACCCCTCCACTTT. The encoded protein is CASSQEGINSPLHF.